This T cell receptor beta chain was retrieved from a study of T cell repertoires in ileal Crohn's disease. With 0 bases removed from V and 2 bases from J, the gap between germline ends came to 13 bases. CDR1 LNHDA and CDR2 SQIVND come from the germline V gene (reference sequence). The CDR3 is 16 amino acids. Study-wide results and caveats: Sorted CD8 T cells held more high-frequency clones than CD4. Active smokers at surgery had more clonal expansions than non-smokers. All patients with clonality above 26.8% had endoscopic recurrence.

In the case of this clone: The antigen is unknown.

Some clones are missing from TCRdb's copy, which holds only in-frame ones; the method was immunoSEQ multiplex PCR. The table has around 15,000 clones, 75% to 90% seen once; the top ten hold 10%. The V and J genes are TRBV19 and TRBJ2-5; tentative D call: TRBD1 (5 bases). The origin of this receptor is an adult with Crohn's disease. The sequencing input was ileal tissue. The CDR3 sequence is CASSIDLQGGQETQYF. As DNA, the CDR3 is TGTGCCAGTAGTATAGATCTGCAGGGCGGTCAAGAGACCCAGTACTTC.